One and the same sample provided the 15 T cell receptor beta chains below, sequenced in a study of graft-versus-host responses after intestinal transplantation. Only in-frame clones appear in the TCRdb table, and some are missing; sequencing was by immunoSEQ multiplex PCR. Of approximately 20,000 clones in the sample, more than 30% were seen once. The material was alloreactive CD4+ T cells from a mixed lymphocyte reaction culture, obtained before intestinal transplant. Sample subset: CFSE-low proliferating T cells sorted from roughly six-day pre-transplant mixed lymphocyte reaction (GvH or HvG direction). Every receptor here comes from a human patient who received an intestinal transplant.

The chain is built from TRBV30 and TRBJ1-3, with 7 bases lining up with TRBD1. CDR3 length: 15 amino acids. Germline V gene sequence: CDR1 GTSNPN, CDR2 SVGIG (reference sequence). V lost 5 bases and J lost 2; bases outside the gene matches: 9. The DNA for the CDR3 is TGTGCCTGGGAACCTTTACAGGGGCCTGGAAACACCATATATTTT. Amino acids: CAWEPLQGPGNTIYF.

The CDR3 DNA follows: TGTGCCAGCAGCCCAGCGGGGGAGGACAACGAGCAGTACTTC. Amino acid sequence: CASSPAGEDNEQYF. This chain joins TRBV9 and TRBJ2-7; 8 positions agree with TRBD2. The germline CDR1 and CDR2 sequences are SGDLS and YYNGEE. This CDR3 is built from 14 residues. The junction had 8 bases not matched to a gene; V was cut back by 4 bases and J by 5 bases.

This clone was seen more than once but under ten times. The chain carries TRBV5-1 and TRBJ2-5, with D tentatively TRBD1 (6 bases). The CDR3 spans 15 residues. Germline V lookup: CDR1 SGHRS, CDR2 YFSETQ. V was clipped by 3 bases and J by 4 bases, with 16 bases between them. DNA for the CDR3: TGCGCCAGCAGCTCCTTGACAGGCCCGACAGAGACCCAGTACTTC. This codes for CASSSLTGPTETQYF.

The rearrangement links TRBV6-1 to TRBJ1-2, with D tentatively TRBD1 (5 bases). Germline V gene lookup returns CDR1 MNHNS and CDR2 SASEGT. The CDR3 is made up of 15 amino acids. Trimming stripped 6 bases from V and 4 bases from J, with 18 bases between. The CDR3 loop reads CASRHTEGSPYGYTF. The CDR3 bases are TGTGCCAGCAGACACACTGAGGGGTCACCCTATGGCTACACCTTC.

By share, this clone counts as medium-sized. This rearrangement joins TRBV6-1 to TRBJ1-6; D is undetermined. The CDR3 contains 15 residues. Germline values: CDR1 MNHNS, CDR2 SASEGT. Trimming cost V 4 bases and J 6 bases, with 13 bases left between them. Here the CDR3 DNA reads TGTGCCAGCAGTGGGGCTAGGGTCGTTAATTCACCCCTCCACTTT. This translates into CASSGARVVNSPLHF.

CDR3: CASTLRQDWAYEQYF. The CDR3 coding sequence is TGTGCCAGCACCCTCCGACAGGATTGGGCCTACGAGCAGTACTTC. V usage is TRBV11-3 and J usage is TRBJ2-7, with TRBD1 as a possible D gene (6 bases). The germline gives CDR1 SGHNT, CDR2 YENEEA. The CDR3 consists of 15 residues. Trimming cost V 7 bases and J 2 bases, with 18 bases left between them.

This clone was observed a few times. The V and J genes are TRBV19 and TRBJ2-5; 7 nucleotides agree with TRBD2. The CDR3 spans 14 residues. V lost 1 base and J lost 4; bases outside the gene matches: 3. Looked up from germline, CDR1 is LNHDA and CDR2 is SQIVND (reference sequence). The CDR3 coding sequence is TGTGCCAGTAGTATAGGTCGCGGGGGAGAGACCCAGTACTTC. Translation: CASSIGRGGETQYF.

V is TRBV7-2 and J is TRBJ1-2; tentative D call: TRBD1 (5 bases). This CDR3 has 14 residues. The germline V gene has CDR1 SGHTA and CDR2 FQGNSA. V lost 5 bases and J 4 bases, leaving 14 bases between the germline ends. For the CDR3, the DNA is TGTGCCAGCAGCCCCCGGCGGGGGTCCTATGGCTACACCTTC. This codes for CASSPRRGSYGYTF.

V and J are TRBV5-1 and TRBJ2-5; D perhaps matches TRBD1 (6 bases). The CDR3 runs 14 residues. Trimming left V 4 bases short and J 1 base short, with 11 bases between. Germline V gene data show CDR1 as SGHRS and CDR2 as YFSETQ. Here the CDR3 DNA reads TGCGCCAGCAGCCTTCGGACAGCCCAAGAGACCCAGTACTTC. This codes for CASSLRTAQETQYF.

This rearrangement joins TRBV4-1 to TRBJ2-1; 8 nucleotides agree with TRBD1. Germline assignment: CDR1 MGHRA and CDR2 YSYEKL. V lost 3 bases to trimming and J lost 7 bases; unmatched junction nucleotides: 14. This CDR3 region has 17 residues. CDR3 nucleotide sequence: TGCGCCAGCAGCCACCAATGGACAGGGAGGCAATGGAATGAGCAGTTCTTC. Translated, it gives CASSHQWTGRQWNEQFF.

The chain recombines TRBV2 with TRBJ1-5; weak D call: TRBD1 (5 bases). Trimming left V 7 bases short and J 6 bases short, with 16 bases between. This CDR3 has 14 residues. Looked up from germline, CDR1 is SNHLY and CDR2 is FYNNEI. The CDR3 spells CASNLRQSGQPQHF. CDR3 nucleotides: TGTGCCAGCAACCTGCGACAGTCGGGTCAGCCCCAGCATTTT.

The chain carries TRBV5-1 and TRBJ1-1; no clear D. CDR1 and CDR2 from the germline V gene are SGHRS and YFSETQ. The CDR3 is made up of 11 amino acids. Trimming took off 4 bases at V and 6 bases at J, with 7 bases between the two ends. As DNA, the CDR3 is TGCGCCAGCAGCAGAAGCGCTGAAGCTTTCTTT. Residues: CASSRSAEAFF. Full variable domain (outside the CDR3, taken from reference TRBV5-1 and TRBJ1-1): KAGVTQTPRYLIKTRGQQVTLSCSPISGHRSVSWYQQTPGQGLQFLFEYFSETQRNKGNFPGRFSGRQFSNSRSEMNVSTLELGDSALYLCASSRSAEAFFGQGTRLTVV.

There are a few counts of this clone. The chain recombines TRBV9 with TRBJ2-5, with TRBD1 identical over 7 bases. Germline assignment: CDR1 SGDLS and CDR2 YYNGEE. The V gene end was trimmed by 2 bases and the J gene end by 5 bases; junction bases not matched to a gene: 12. The CDR3 runs to 16 residues. The CDR3 here is CASSVYRGTGGETQYF. DNA for the CDR3: TGTGCCAGCAGCGTGTACAGGGGCACAGGCGGGGAGACCCAGTACTTC. The complete variable domain, with remaining parts taken from reference TRBV9 and TRBJ2-5, reads DSGVTQTPKHLITATGQRVTLRCSPRSGDLSVYWYQQSLDQGLQFLIQYYNGEERAKGNILERFSAQQFPDLHSELNLSSLELGDSALYFCASSVYRGTGGETQYFGPGTRLLVL.

The chain has TRBV7-9 and TRBJ2-3; D gene unclear. The CDR3 spans 14 residues. Trimming cost V 1 base and J 0 bases, with 5 bases left between them. Germline assignment: CDR1 SEHNR and CDR2 FQNEAQ (reference sequence). The CDR3 is CASSLVLSTDTQYF. The CDR3 region has the DNA TGTGCCAGCAGCTTAGTACTTAGCACAGATACGCAGTATTTT. The full variable domain, rest sourced from reference TRBV7-9 and TRBJ2-3, is DTGVSQNPRHKITKRGQNVTFRCDPISEHNRLYWYRQTLGQGPEFLTYFQNEAQLEKSRLLSDRFSAERPKGSFSTLEIQRTEQGDSAMYLCASSLVLSTDTQYFGPGTRLTVL.

The V gene is TRBV2, the J gene TRBJ1-2, with 9 bases matching TRBD1. Germline assignment: CDR1 SNHLY and CDR2 FYNNEI. CDR3 length: 13 residues. V trimming: 4 bases; J trimming: 10 bases; junction bases outside the gene matches: 7. The CDR3 is CASSVRTGDFYTF. Written as DNA, the CDR3 is TGTGCCAGCAGTGTCCGGACAGGGGACTTCTACACCTTC.